These 6 T cell receptor beta chains originate from one sample sequenced in a study of T cells expressing NK-cell markers. TCRdb derives one entry per CDR3 protein from the 5' RACE reads, leaving out DNA. The sample table sets out about 430,000 distinct CDR3 sequences. The sample was blood T cells: a sorted CD56 or NKG2C T cell subset, CD4+ or CD8+ T cells, or bulk PBMC T cells (not recorded which). The receptor source for this set is a woman between 50 and 59 years old in good health.

V is TRBV3-1 and J is TRBJ1-5. The germline CDR1 and CDR2 sequences are LGHDT and YNNKEL (reference sequence). CDR3 size: 14 residues. The CDR3 here is CASSQGGQAQPQHF.

The gene calls are TRBV5-6 and TRBJ2-5; TCRdb outputs TRBD2, but without DNA this stays unchecked. The CDR3 has 15 residues. Germline V gene data show CDR1 as SGHDT and CDR2 as YYEEEE. Here the CDR3 reads CASSLLLAGRETQYF.

The genes are TRBV29-1 and TRBJ1-2. In germline, CDR1 is SQVTM, CDR2 ANQGSEA. The CDR3 is 14 residues long. CDR3 region: CSVDWLTPRYGYTF. Full variable domain (missing parts from reference TRBV29-1 and TRBJ1-2): SAVISQKPSRDICQRGTSLTIQCQVDSQVTMMFWYRQQPGQSLTLIATANQGSEATYESGFVIDKFPISRPNLTFSTLTVSNMSPEDSSIYLCSVDWLTPRYGYTFGSGTRLTVV.

The V and J genes are TRBV20-1 and TRBJ2-1. The CDR3 extends over 13 amino acids. Germline V gene lookup returns CDR1 DFQATT and CDR2 SNEGSKA (reference sequence). The CDR3 region is CSASLIIYNEQFF.

This chain joins TRBV20-1 and TRBJ2-1; TCRdb outputs TRBD2, but without DNA this stays unchecked. The CDR3 runs to 13 residues. Germline V gene sequence: CDR1 DFQATT, CDR2 SNEGSKA (reference sequence). The chain's CDR3 is CSAGGGRADEQFF.

This chain joins TRBV7-2 and TRBJ2-1; TCRdb proposes TRBD1, but this gene call is untestable without DNA. Germline CDR1 is SGHTA and CDR2 is FQGNSA. The CDR3 sequence is 15 residues long. The CDR3 sequence is CASSLMDWGDNEQFF.